The TCR beta chain described here comes from a study of T-cell reconstitution after alpha-beta-depleted transplantation in children. General study results and limits: Diversity of TCRbeta at day 60 was high in some patients, arising from surviving recipient T cells and thymic progenitors. About two months after transplant, alpha-beta T cells reportedly came from several hundred expanded graft clones. When one year had passed after transplant, most T-cell counts and diversity came from newly produced T cells.

Using unique molecular identifiers, the investigators prepared the TCRbeta library. TCRdb reprocessed the PCR reads with MiXCR, giving one entry per CDR3 protein. The table has approximately 500,000 distinct CDR3 sequences, 25% to 30% seen once. The germline V gene encodes CDR1 LNHDA and CDR2 SQIVND (reference sequence). Unmatched junction bases numbered 9, after V lost 2 bases and J lost 7 bases. The CDR3 sequence is 16 residues long. On this clonotype itself: The antigen is undetermined.

This receptor was taken from a boy less than two years old with Wiskott-Aldrich syndrome, due to receive a stem cell transplant. This chain links TRBV19 with TRBJ2-3; 10 bases map to TRBD2. Sequenced here: PBMCs, sampled before TCRalphabeta/CD19-depleted stem cell transplant. The CDR3 is CASSISASGSRNTQYF. In DNA, the CDR3 is TGTGCCAGTAGTATATCGGCTAGCGGGAGCCGGAATACGCAGTATTTT.